This entry describes one TCR beta chain. Its specific antigen is unknown. The input lacks base qualities; no much larger clone sits a single base away. The library was generated by RT-PCR. The sample was run on an Illumina HiSeq 2500. TCRdb itself trimmed the public reads at Q25 with fastp, ran MiXCR and retained productive beta chains. Each entry merges the rows of one CDR3 protein and shows their most common DNA and genes. For this sample the table gives fewer than 650,000 distinct CDR3 sequences, of which roughly 13% were detected only once. Of the sample, around 12% is held by the ten largest clones. From the cysteine through the phenylalanine, the CDR3 covers 17 amino acids. The kept DNA is CDR3 alone, 51 bases in frame from the first base. Here V drops 7 bases and J drops 0 bases, and the junction holds 13 bases not matched to any gene. CDR1 is given as LGHDT and CDR2 as YNNKEL, both from the germline V gene (reference sequence).

What the time point label conveys for this sample: 45 days after influenza vaccine administration. This entry is derived from a study of response to subunit inactivated influenza vaccine (dated by TCRdb to 2017 to 2018). With respect to the entire study: Deep quantitative T cell receptor repertoire profiling was used in the study to track responses to a trivalent subunit inactivated influenza vaccine.

Broader findings and caveats from the paper: The authors suggested that each seasonal influenza vaccination may recruit only a limited number of new T cells.

The chain employs TRBV3-1 and TRBJ2-7, with 9 bases in between that match TRBD1. The sample consisted of PBMCs from blood, taken 40 to 50 days after vaccination. This TCR derives from a man aged 45-65 years who received an inactivated influenza vaccine. Donor details come from another sample of the same person, matched by shared clones. The CDR3 amino acid sequence is: CASTQDLGTGNSYEQYF. The sequence in DNA is TGTGCCAGCACGCAAGATTTGGGGACAGGGAACTCCTACGAGCAGTACTTC.